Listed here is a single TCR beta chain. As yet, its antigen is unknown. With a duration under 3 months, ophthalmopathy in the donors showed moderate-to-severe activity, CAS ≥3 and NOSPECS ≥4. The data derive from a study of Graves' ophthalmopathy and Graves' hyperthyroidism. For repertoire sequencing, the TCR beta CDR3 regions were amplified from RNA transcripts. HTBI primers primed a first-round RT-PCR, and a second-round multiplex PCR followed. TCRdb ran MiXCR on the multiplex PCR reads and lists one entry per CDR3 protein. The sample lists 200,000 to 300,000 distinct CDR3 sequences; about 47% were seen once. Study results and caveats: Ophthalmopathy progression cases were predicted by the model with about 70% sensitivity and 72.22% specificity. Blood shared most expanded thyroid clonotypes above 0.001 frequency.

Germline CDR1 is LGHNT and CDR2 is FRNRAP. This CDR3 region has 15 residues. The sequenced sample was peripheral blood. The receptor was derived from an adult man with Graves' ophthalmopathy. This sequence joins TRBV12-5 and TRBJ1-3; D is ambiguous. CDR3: CASRNRESSGNTIYF. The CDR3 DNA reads TGTGCCAGCAGGAACCGGGAGAGCTCTGGAAACACCATATATTTT.